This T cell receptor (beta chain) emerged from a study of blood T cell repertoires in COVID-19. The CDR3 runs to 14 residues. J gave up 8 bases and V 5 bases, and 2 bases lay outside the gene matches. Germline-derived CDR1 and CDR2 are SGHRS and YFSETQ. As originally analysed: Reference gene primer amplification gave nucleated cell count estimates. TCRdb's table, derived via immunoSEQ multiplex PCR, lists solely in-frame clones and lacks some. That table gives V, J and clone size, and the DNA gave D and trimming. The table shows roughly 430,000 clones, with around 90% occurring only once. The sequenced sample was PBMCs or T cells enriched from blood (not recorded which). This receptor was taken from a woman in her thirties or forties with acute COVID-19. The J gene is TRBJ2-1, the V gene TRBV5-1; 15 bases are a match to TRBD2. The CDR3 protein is CASRRTSGGDEQFF. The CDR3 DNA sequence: TGCGCCAGCAGACGGACTAGCGGGGGGGATGAGCAGTTCTTC.